A selection of T cell receptor beta chains follows, all from one sample in a study of blood T cell repertoires in COVID-19. Clones were sequenced by immunoSEQ multiplex PCR, and TCRdb holds only the in-frame ones, with some missing. This sample yields roughly 60,000 clones, of which roughly 80% are seen a single time; 10% to 13% belongs to the top ten. Sequenced material: peripheral blood. The source is a man aged 50 to 60 with COVID-19, enrolled during active disease. Each CDR3 is given with its conserved first and last residue. A D gene is named only where the DNA matches it firmly. Some rows mark clone size as missing; the rest say once, few, many or name a class of expanded clone.

abundance	v_gene	j_gene	d_gene	CDR3nt	CDR3aa
-	TRBV12-3/TRBV12-4	TRBJ1-1	-	TGTGCCAGCATCCTAGGGGTCCGCACTGAAGCTTTCTTT	CASILGVRTEAFF
medium-sized	TRBV18	TRBJ1-1	-	TGTGCCAGCTCATGGATCAGGGCCTCGTCACATATGAACACTGAAGCTTTCTTT	CASSWIRASSHMNTEAFF
once	TRBV11-2	TRBJ2-3	-	TGTGCCAGCAGCTCCCTGGGGTGGGAGTACGGGGATACGCAGTATTTT	CASSSLGWEYGDTQYF
-	TRBV11-2	TRBJ1-3	TRBD1	TGTGCCAGCAGCCCAGGGGGTAACTCTGGAAACACCATATATTTT	CASSPGGNSGNTIYF
-	TRBV2	TRBJ1-2	TRBD1	TGTGCCAGCAGTGAAGCTAGGACAGGAAAATTCAATGGCTACACCTTC	CASSEARTGKFNGYTF
-	TRBV24-1	TRBJ2-2	-	TGTGCCACCAGTGAGGGGCTTAGGGAGCTGTTTTTT	CATSEGLRELFF
-	TRBV24-1	TRBJ2-1	TRBD2	TGTGCCACCAGTGATTTACTAGCGGGAACTACCCGGCAGTTCTTC	CATSDLLAGTTRQFF
-	TRBV19	TRBJ2-2	TRBD2	TGTGCCAGTAGTATGGAAACTCCTAGCGGGAACACCGGGGAGCTGTTTTTT	CASSMETPSGNTGELFF
-	TRBV7-8	TRBJ2-5	-	TGTGCCAGCACCCTAGAACCTAGGTACCAAGAGACCCAGTACTTC	CASTLEPRYQETQYF
-	TRBV3-1/TRBV3-2	TRBJ2-3	-	TGTGCCAGCAGCCAACTTCCCCCGGGCACAGATACGCAGTATTTT	CASSQLPPGTDTQYF
-	TRBV14	TRBJ2-3	TRBD2	TGTGCCAGCAGCCGCATAGCGGGAGGTCGCACAGATACGCAGTATTTT	CASSRIAGGRTDTQYF
-	TRBV4-2	TRBJ2-1	TRBD2	TGTGCCAGCAGCCAAGTGACTAGCGGAGACAATGAGCAGTTCTTC	CASSQVTSGDNEQFF
-	TRBV5-1	TRBJ2-3	-	TGCGCCAGCAGCTTGGTTCAGGGAAACACAGATACGCAGTATTTT	CASSLVQGNTDTQYF
-	TRBV5-6	TRBJ2-3	TRBD2	TGTGCCAGCACCTTGGCGGGAGGGATGGGAGATACGCAGTATTTT	CASTLAGGMGDTQYF
-	TRBV29-1	TRBJ2-1	TRBD1	TGCAGCGTCGAGGGTGGACAGGGGGATGGGGATGAGCAGTTCTTC	CSVEGGQGDGDEQFF
-	TRBV4-1	TRBJ2-1	-	TGCGCCAGCAGCCAAGATCCCCGCGGATATTACAATGAGCAGTTCTTC	CASSQDPRGYYNEQFF
-	TRBV9	TRBJ2-2	-	TGTGCCAGCAGCGTAGCTACCGGGAACACCGGGGAGCTGTTTTTT	CASSVATGNTGELFF
-	TRBV21-1	TRBJ2-2	-	TGTGCCAGCAGCAAAGTCCCCCAGGCCACCGGGGAGCTGTTTTTT	CASSKVPQATGELFF
-	TRBV27	TRBJ2-1	TRBD2	TGTGCCAGCAGTTCCAGACTAGCGGCTAACCTCTACAATGAGCAGTTCTTC	CASSSRLAANLYNEQFF
once	TRBV5-5	TRBJ1-2	TRBD1	TGTGCCAGCAGCTTGGATCGGGACAGGGGATATGGCTACACCTTC	CASSLDRDRGYGYTF
once	TRBV30	TRBJ1-5	TRBD1	TGTGCCTGGAGTGTACGTTCAACAGGGGGTGGCAATCAGCCCCAGCATTTT	CAWSVRSTGGGNQPQHF
-	TRBV11-2	TRBJ2-7	TRBD1	TGTGCCAGCAGCCGACAGGGCTACGAGCAGTACTTC	CASSRQGYEQYF
-	TRBV3-1/TRBV3-2	TRBJ1-6	-	TGTGCCAGCAGCCAAGTCGGGGGGGGATATAATTCACCCCTCCACTTT	CASSQVGGGYNSPLHF
-	TRBV30	TRBJ2-7	-	TGTGCCTGGCTCCCCACAGGGACGGCCCACGAGCAGTACTTC	CAWLPTGTAHEQYF
-	TRBV19	TRBJ1-1	-	TGTGCCAGTAGTAGGGGGGACAACACTGAAGCTTTCTTT	CASSRGDNTEAFF
-	TRBV28	TRBJ1-1	-	TGTGCCAGCAGCACCTGGGGTCGAGGAAGGGGCACTGAAGCTTTCTTT	CASSTWGRGRGTEAFF
-	TRBV7-2	TRBJ2-1	TRBD2	TGTGCCAGCAGCTACGACCCGGCGCGGGGGGAGCAGTTCTTC	CASSYDPARGEQFF
-	TRBV4-1	TRBJ2-1	TRBD2	TGCGCCAGCAGCCAACGGGTAGCGGGCGTGTTACAGACCTACAATGAGCAGTTCTTC	CASSQRVAGVLQTYNEQFF
-	TRBV11-2	TRBJ1-3	-	TGTGCCAGCAGCTCGGTCGTCTCTGGAAACACCATATATTTT	CASSSVVSGNTIYF
-	TRBV18	TRBJ1-2	-	TGTGCCAGCTCACCAGTACAGGGTGGAGGCTACACCTTC	CASSPVQGGGYTF
-	TRBV5-5	TRBJ2-4	-	TGTGCCAGCAGAGCCCGTGGGAGCCTCACACTAGCCAAAAACATTCAGTACTTC	CASRARGSLTLAKNIQYF